This T cell receptor beta chain was found in a study of blood T cell repertoires in COVID-19. On the study more broadly: The United States, Italy and Spain supplied acute and convalescent COVID-19 samples. PBMCs, B-cell-depleted T cells, or T cells provided the cDNA or gDNA that made up the material.

In the source study's methods: By means of reference gene primer amplification, nucleated cell counts were estimated. Measured with immunoSEQ multiplex PCR; TCRdb has only the in-frame clones, and not every one. The V and J calls and clone size were taken over from that table, and D and trimming were inferred from the DNA. The table has roughly 180,000 clones, roughly three quarters seen once. In the 2 weeks before study entry, exposed participants met a COVID-19 case, which was PCR-confirmed or clinician-diagnosed. The CDR3 contains 16 residues. CDR1 is SEHNR, CDR2 FQNEAQ, per germline (reference sequence). The V end was cut by 1 base, the J end by 1 base, with 11 bases between.

The clonotype was recovered from a man aged 60 to 75 who had been exposed to COVID-19. This chain links TRBV7-9 with TRBJ2-1; possible D gene TRBD2, 6 bases. Sequencing was carried out using PBMCs or T cells enriched from blood (not recorded which). CDR3 DNA sequence: TGTGCCAGCAGCTTAGAAATGCGGGGATCCTACAATGAGCAGTTCTTC. This encodes CASSLEMRGSYNEQFF.